This paragraph covers one TCR beta chain sequence. Its antigen remains unidentified. From germline, CDR1 is MNHNY and CDR2 SVGAGI (reference sequence). Deletions cut 0 bases from V and 11 bases from J, with 21 bases between. This CDR3 spans 16 amino acids. This entry comes from a study of T cell responses to AZD1222 COVID-19 vaccine. Study-wide findings and caveats: Only a handful of individuals given AZD1222 were seropositive at baseline.

Using immunoSEQ multiplex PCR, the repertoire was profiled, and TCRdb retains in-frame clones only, with some absent. The repertoire has 150,000 to 200,000 clones, about 91% of them found once; the top ten carry 0.49%. This TCR derives from an adult in good health. The sequencing here drew on peripheral blood, taken on day 0 of AZD1222 vaccination. The chain joins TRBV6-6 to TRBJ2-3, with D perhaps matching TRBD1 (5 bases). The CDR3: CASSYSTVTAVLGQYF. The CDR3, as DNA: TGTGCCAGCAGTTACTCGACAGTGACAGCCGTTTTGGGGCAGTATTTT.